This T cell receptor beta chain is from a study of shared clonotypes between healthy human individuals. Study observations and caveats: A generally larger estimated richness was seen in naive subsets than in memory subsets. Large depth notwithstanding, sorted-subset sequencing proved incomplete by rarefaction.

Details on this clone: Its antigen is unknown.

Samples underwent the assay at deep level. Sequencing was performed with immunoSEQ multiplex PCR; in TCRdb, only in-frame clones are kept and a portion is missing. The sample lists 950,000 to 1,100,000 clones; 75% to 85% were seen once. Trimming stripped 5 bases from V and 0 bases from J, with 14 bases between. CDR1 is SGHVS and CDR2 is FNYEAQ in the germline V gene. The CDR3 extends over 16 amino acids. The chain has TRBV7-6 and TRBJ2-1; maybe TRBD1 (5 bases). The sequencing input was memory CD4+ T cells from PBMCs. Subset meaning: CD45RA-negative fraction. The sequence was collected from a man younger than 35 in good health. Some clones in this sample may be carry-over from other donors' samples. Here the CDR3 reads CASSLDGARSYNEQFF. In DNA, the CDR3 is TGTGCCAGCAGCCTAGATGGGGCTCGCTCCTACAATGAGCAGTTCTTC.